This entry lists 4 T cell receptor beta chains sequenced from one sample in a study of blood T cell repertoires in COVID-19. Assay used: immunoSEQ multiplex PCR; TCRdb lists only in-frame clones, some missing. Of about 150,000 clones in the sample, roughly 80% are singletons; the top ten hold 25% to 30%. The specimen was peripheral blood. Source of these receptors: an older woman with acute or convalescent COVID-19.

The genes are TRBV30 and TRBJ2-3, with 7 bases aligning to TRBD2. V dropped 2 bases and J dropped 13; count of bases not matched to a gene: 12. CDR1 and CDR2 (germline): GTSNPN, SVGIG (reference sequence). The CDR3 runs 13 residues. CDR3: CAWSTRGAGWKYF. DNA of the CDR3: TGTGCCTGGAGTACCCGGGGAGCGGGGTGGAAGTATTTT.

V gene TRBV27 combines with J gene TRBJ1-1; D gene unclear. The germline V gene encodes CDR1 MNHEY and CDR2 SMNVEV (reference sequence). The CDR3 has 17 residues. V lost 6 bases, J lost 0 bases, and 20 bases lay in between. CDR3 nucleotides: TGTGCCAGCAGACCCTGGGAGAGGAGAATTATGAACACTGAAGCTTTCTTT. Its translation: CASRPWERRIMNTEAFF.

The gene calls are TRBV23-1 and TRBJ2-7; 7 nucleotides align to TRBD2. TRBV23-1 is annotated as an ORF whose role is uncertain. CDR3 length equals 14 residues. Germline trimming cut 1 base from V and 3 bases from J; bases unmatched to any gene: 3. The CDR3 loop is CASSQFAGDYEQYV. The CDR3 DNA is TGCGCCAGCAGTCAATTTGCGGGGGACTACGAGCAGTACGTC.

This chain links TRBV27 with TRBJ1-6, with D hard to call. CDR3 length: 13 residues. The ends were cut back, 6 bases at V and 10 bases at J, with 13 bases in the middle. Germline V gene data show CDR1 as MNHEY and CDR2 as SMNVEV (reference sequence). The DNA for the CDR3 is TGTGCCAGCAGCATACGGGAAGGGTCACCCCTCCACTTT. Translating gives CASSIREGSPLHF.